A single T cell receptor (beta chain) is shown here with its context. Its antigen is unknown. Expressed TCRB transcripts were sequenced because the isolated RNA had all been reverse transcribed beforehand. The assay was immunoSEQ multiplex PCR, and TCRdb's table has in-frame clones only and misses some. This sample has around 56,000 clones; around half occur once, and the top ten carry 2.6%. The data were taken from a study of beta chain features in type 1 diabetes. Germline trimming cut 3 bases from V and 5 bases from J; bases unmatched to any gene: 13. This CDR3 is built from 17 residues. Per germline, CDR1 SEHNR and CDR2 FQNEAQ (reference sequence). General observations from the study: Moderately but significantly shorter TCRB CDR3s were found in Type 1 diabetes patients in all four CD4+ subsets. Patients' naive, central memory and Treg TCRB repertoires seemed closer to one another than those of healthy donors.

The chain has TRBV7-9 and TRBJ1-1, with TRBD1 identical over 9 bases. The sequence came from a woman in her thirties or forties with type 1 diabetes. The material sequenced was Tregs from blood. CDR3 nucleotides: TGTGCCAGCAGCTTCGGACAGGGGATCCCTCAAGGGACTGAAGCTTTCTTT. Translated, it gives CASSFGQGIPQGTEAFF. Drawing the rest from reference TRBV7-9 and TRBJ1-1, the complete variable domain is DTGVSQNPRHKITKRGQNVTFRCDPISEHNRLYWYRQTLGQGPEFLTYFQNEAQLEKSRLLSDRFSAERPKGSFSTLEIQRTEQGDSAMYLCASSFGQGIPQGTEAFFGQGTRLTVV.